These 3 T cell receptor beta chains originate from one sample sequenced in a study of blood T cell repertoires in COVID-19 (dated by TCRdb to about 2020). Library creation used the immunoSEQ multiplex PCR assay. Entries here come from immuneACCESS through TCRdb and include only in-frame sequences with V and J called. Some clones fail to appear in such tables; in the studies checked, an unresolved V gene covers under half of the shortfall, and the cause of the remainder is unknown. Counted in this sample were some 45,000 clones; under 85% of them appeared once. The ten top clones hold 25% to 35% of the sample. The material sequenced was peripheral blood. The source is an elderly woman with acute or convalescent COVID-19.

The J gene is TRBJ2-1, the V gene TRBV11-3, with D tentatively TRBD1 (6 bases). V lost 4 bases, J lost 7 bases, and 14 bases lay in between. Looked up from germline, CDR1 is SGHNT and CDR2 is YENEEA. The CDR3 runs to 14 residues. This CDR3 is CASSSGTGYNEQFF. The CDR3 DNA sequence: TGTGCCAGCAGCTCCGGAACAGGGTATAATGAGCAGTTCTTC.

DNA of the CDR3: TGTGCCAGCAGCCCACCCGGGACTGCCGGGACAGATACGCAGTATTTT. Translated: CASSPPGTAGTDTQYF. This chain links TRBV7-2 with TRBJ2-3, with D maybe TRBD2 (6 bases). CDR1 is SGHTA and CDR2 is FQGNSA in the germline V gene. V shed 5 bases and J shed 3 bases, with 18 bases lying between them. The CDR3 consists of 16 residues.

V is TRBV3-1 (or the pseudogene TRBV3-2) and J is TRBJ1-6; tentative D call: TRBD1 (5 bases). Germline V gene sequence: CDR1 LGHDT, CDR2 YNNKEL (reference sequence). Trimming removed 5 bases at V and 6 bases at J, with 17 bases between. The CDR3 totals 16 residues. The CDR3 region is CASSKHPGQGNSPLHF. Here the CDR3 DNA reads TGTGCCAGCAGCAAACACCCAGGGCAGGGTAATTCACCCCTCCACTTT.